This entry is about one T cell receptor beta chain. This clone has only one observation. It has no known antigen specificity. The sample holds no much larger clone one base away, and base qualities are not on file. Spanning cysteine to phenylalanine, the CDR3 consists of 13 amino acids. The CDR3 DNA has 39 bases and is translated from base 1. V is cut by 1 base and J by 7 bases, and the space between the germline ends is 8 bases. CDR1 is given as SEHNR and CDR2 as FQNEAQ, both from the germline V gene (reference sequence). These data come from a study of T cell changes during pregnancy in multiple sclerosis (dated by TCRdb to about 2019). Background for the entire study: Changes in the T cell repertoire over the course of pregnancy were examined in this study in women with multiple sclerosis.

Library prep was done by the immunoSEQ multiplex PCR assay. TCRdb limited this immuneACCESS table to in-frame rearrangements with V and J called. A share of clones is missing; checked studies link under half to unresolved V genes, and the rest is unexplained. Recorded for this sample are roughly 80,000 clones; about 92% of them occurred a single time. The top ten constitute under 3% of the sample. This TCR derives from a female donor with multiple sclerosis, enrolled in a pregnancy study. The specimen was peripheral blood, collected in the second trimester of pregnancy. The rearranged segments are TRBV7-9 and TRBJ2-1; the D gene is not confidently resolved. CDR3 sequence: CASSLDPGNEQFF. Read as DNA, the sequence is TGTGCCAGCAGCTTAGACCCGGGTAATGAGCAGTTCTTC.